One sample yielded the 5 T cell receptor beta chains listed below, sequenced in a study of TIL therapy for anti-PD-1-resistant metastatic lung cancer (dated by TCRdb to about 2021). What the time point label conveys for this sample: pre-treatment sample, taken before nivolumab and TIL therapy. The immunoSEQ v3 hsTCRB kit was used to amplify TCR beta CDR3 regions from genomic DNA through bias-controlled multiplex PCR. This is the immuneACCESS table as TCRdb keeps it, with only in-frame sequences that have V and J called. A part of the clones is gone; compared with another copy, unresolved V genes explain less than half, and the rest is unexplained. Recorded for this sample are about 46,000 clones; 65% to 90% of them occurred a single time. Together, the top ten hold around 5% of the sample. The source was blood, collected at baseline. Receptors originate from a person aged 25-85 years with non-small cell lung cancer.

The V call is TRBV13, the J call TRBJ2-3; tentatively, D is TRBD1 (6 bases). Per germline, CDR1 PRHDT and CDR2 FYEKMQ (reference sequence). The CDR3 runs 14 residues. Trimming took 0 bases from V and 4 from J, leaving 8 bases between them. The CDR3 sequence: CASSLGQGSDTQYF. The CDR3 DNA reads TGTGCCAGCAGCTTAGGTCAGGGGTCAGATACGCAGTATTTT. Together with reference TRBV13 and TRBJ2-3, the CDR3 gives the full variable domain: AAGVIQSPRHLIKEKRETATLKCYPIPRHDTVYWYQQGPGQDPQFLISFYEKMQSDKGSIPDRFSAQQFSDYHSELNMSSLELGDSALYFCASSLGQGSDTQYFGPGTRLTVL.

The chain employs TRBV5-6 and TRBJ2-5, with no clear D. This CDR3 is built from 12 residues. V was trimmed by 4 bases and J by 8 bases, leaving 12 bases between them. Per the germline V gene, CDR1 is SGHDT and CDR2 is YYEEEE. CDR3 sequence: CASSPLQGTQYF. The CDR3 coding sequence is TGTGCCAGCAGCCCTCTCCAAGGAACCCAGTACTTC.

This chain uses TRBV7-2 with TRBJ2-7; the match to TRBD2 covers 8 bases. The germline gives CDR1 SGHTA, CDR2 FQGNSA. The V gene end was trimmed by 0 bases and the J gene end by 2 bases; junction bases not matched to a gene: 0. The CDR3 extends over 14 amino acids. The CDR3 DNA is TGTGCCAGCAGCTTAGCCGGGAGGGCCTACGAGCAGTACTTC. Amino acids: CASSLAGRAYEQYF.

The chain has TRBV6-5 and TRBJ2-3; no clear D gene. Deletions cut 0 bases from V and 1 base from J, with 5 bases between. CDR1 is MNHEY, CDR2 SVGAGI, per germline. The CDR3 sequence is 14 residues long. The chain's CDR3 is CASSYSSGTDTQYF. The CDR3 DNA reads TGTGCCAGCAGTTACTCGTCCGGCACAGATACGCAGTATTTT.

This sequence joins TRBV7-6 and TRBJ1-4; TRBD1 matches at 11 bases. The CDR3 covers 16 residues. Germline CDR1 and CDR2: SGHVS and FNYEAQ. J was trimmed by 6 bases and V by 4 bases; bases with no gene match: 7. In DNA, the CDR3 is TGTGCCAGCAGCTCCCGGGAGGACAGGGGGCATGAAAAACTGTTTTTT. Protein: CASSSREDRGHEKLFF.